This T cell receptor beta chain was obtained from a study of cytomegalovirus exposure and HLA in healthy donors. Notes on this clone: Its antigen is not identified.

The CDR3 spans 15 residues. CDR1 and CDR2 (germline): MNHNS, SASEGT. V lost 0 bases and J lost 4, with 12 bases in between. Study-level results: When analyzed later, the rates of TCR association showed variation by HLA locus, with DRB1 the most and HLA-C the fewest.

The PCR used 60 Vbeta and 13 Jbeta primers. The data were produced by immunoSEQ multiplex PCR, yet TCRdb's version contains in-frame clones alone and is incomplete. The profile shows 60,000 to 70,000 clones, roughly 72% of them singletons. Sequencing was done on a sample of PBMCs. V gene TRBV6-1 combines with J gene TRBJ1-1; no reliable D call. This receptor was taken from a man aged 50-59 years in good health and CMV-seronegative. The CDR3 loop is CASSEARSVSTEAFF. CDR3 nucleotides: TGTGCCAGCAGTGAAGCGAGGTCGGTTTCCACTGAAGCTTTCTTT.